One and the same sample provided the 20 T cell receptor beta chains below, sequenced in a study of blood T cell repertoires in COVID-19. The data were produced by immunoSEQ multiplex PCR, yet TCRdb's version contains in-frame clones alone and is incomplete. The table includes 140,000 to 150,000 clones, approximately 89% detected once. The sample taken for sequencing was peripheral blood. Receptors originate from a human donor in a cohort sampled during active COVID-19.

J is TRBJ1-5 and V is TRBV7-9, with D possibly matching TRBD1 (6 bases). Trimming removed 1 base from V and 3 bases from J, with 10 bases in between. CDR1 and CDR2 from the germline V gene are SEHNR and FQNEAQ (reference sequence). The CDR3 runs to 15 residues. In DNA form, the CDR3 reads TGTGCCAGCAGCTTAGGGCAGGGGAACAATCAGCCCCAGCATTTT. Translating it yields CASSLGQGNNQPQHF.

The genes are TRBV6-2 or TRBV6-3 and TRBJ1-2, with D tentatively TRBD1 (6 bases). The germline CDR1 and CDR2 sequences are MNHEY and SVGEGT. The CDR3 runs 14 residues. The V end lost 2 bases, the J end lost 4 bases, and 11 bases lay between the germline ends. In nucleotides, the CDR3 is TGTGCCAGCAGTTACGGACAGTTTGGCTATGGCTACACCTTC. Translation: CASSYGQFGYGYTF.

This rearrangement joins TRBV21-1 to TRBJ1-6; no DNA check was done on the table's D call, TRBD1. TRBV21-1 constitutes a pseudogene. The CDR3 spans 15 residues. The DNA of the CDR3 is TGTGCCAGCAGCTCGCGGACAGGGATATGTTCACCCCTCCACTTT. The encoded protein is CASSSRTGICSPLHF.

The J gene is TRBJ2-5, the V gene TRBV9; TRBD2 matches at 13 bases. Per germline, CDR1 SGDLS and CDR2 YYNGEE. The CDR3 runs 15 residues. V dropped 3 bases and J dropped 4; count of bases not matched to a gene: 3. The CDR3 here is CASSGLAGGGETQYF. The CDR3 DNA reads TGTGCCAGCAGCGGACTAGCGGGGGGAGGAGAGACCCAGTACTTC.

The chain uses TRBV24-1 and TRBJ2-1; D is uncertain. V was cut by 3 bases and J by 5 bases, with 13 bases left in between. The CDR3 has 15 residues. Germline V gene sequence: CDR1 KGHDR, CDR2 SFDVKD. CDR3 DNA sequence: TGTGCCACCAGTGATCCTACCCGACTTAACAATGAGCAGTTCTTC. As protein: CATSDPTRLNNEQFF.

A note on this clone: This sample also contains other DNA sequences that code for the same CDR3. The chain carries TRBV12-3 or TRBV12-4 and TRBJ1-1; 8 bases fit TRBD1. The CDR3 extends over 13 amino acids. V was clipped by 5 bases and J by 3 bases; unmatched bases: 2. The CDR3 DNA is TGTGCCAGCAGTCTGACAGGGGACACTGAAGCTTTCTTT. Translated: CASSLTGDTEAFF.

The chain recombines TRBV27 with TRBJ1-2, with D maybe TRBD1 (6 bases). Trimming stripped 4 bases from V and 8 bases from J, with 20 bases between. The length of the CDR3 is 15 residues. The germline V gene encodes CDR1 MNHEY and CDR2 SMNVEV (reference sequence). Here the CDR3 reads CASSYSGTTHGGYTF. CDR3 nucleotide sequence: TGTGCCAGCAGTTATTCCGGGACAACGCATGGCGGCTACACCTTC.

The CDR3: CASRKQGAGSGYTF. The CDR3 DNA reads as TGTGCCAGCAGAAAACAGGGGGCTGGAAGTGGCTACACCTTC. The chain has TRBV6-5 and TRBJ1-2; 9 bases line up with TRBD1. In germline, CDR1 is MNHEY, CDR2 SVGAGI. V was clipped by 6 bases and J by 7 bases; unmatched bases: 9. CDR3 length: 14 amino acids.

The chain is built from TRBV3-1 (or the pseudogene TRBV3-2) and TRBJ2-1, with D perhaps matching TRBD2 (6 bases). V lost 8 bases, J lost 4 bases, and 18 bases lay in between. CDR3 size: 15 residues. The germline gives CDR1 LGHDT, CDR2 YNNKEL (reference sequence). CDR3 nucleotide sequence: TGTGCCAGCGCCCAAAATTACGGGGGATACAATGAGCAGTTCTTC. Amino acids: CASAQNYGGYNEQFF.

This rearrangement joins TRBV9 to TRBJ2-1, with 7 bases identical to TRBD1. Germline V gene sequence: CDR1 SGDLS, CDR2 YYNGEE. V lost 1 base, J lost 0 bases, and 1 base stayed unmatched. The CDR3 totals 15 residues. CDR3 DNA sequence: TGTGCCAGCAGCGTACAGGGGGACTCCTACAATGAGCAGTTCTTC. Protein sequence: CASSVQGDSYNEQFF. The full variable domain, completed using reference TRBV9 and TRBJ2-1, is DSGVTQTPKHLITATGQRVTLRCSPRSGDLSVYWYQQSLDQGLQFLIQYYNGEERAKGNILERFSAQQFPDLHSELNLSSLELGDSALYFCASSVQGDSYNEQFFGPGTRLTVL.

The chain is built from TRBV9 and TRBJ2-1; 9 nucleotides agree with TRBD2. Per the germline V gene, CDR1 is SGDLS and CDR2 is YYNGEE. The CDR3 contains 15 residues. Germline trimming cut 2 bases from V and 4 bases from J; bases unmatched to any gene: 4. CDR3 sequence reads: CASSVSGGTYNEQFF. The CDR3 bases are TGTGCCAGCAGCGTTAGCGGGGGTACGTACAATGAGCAGTTCTTC.

The genes are TRBV24-1 and TRBJ1-1; tentatively, D is TRBD1 (6 bases). Trimming took off 7 bases at V and 1 base at J, with 18 bases between the two ends. Germline V lookup: CDR1 KGHDR, CDR2 SFDVKD. This CDR3 has 16 residues. The CDR3 reads CATSLDRSRRNTEAFF. The CDR3 bases are TGTGCCACCAGCCTCGACAGGAGCCGGAGGAACACTGAAGCTTTCTTT.

The chain employs TRBV12-3 or TRBV12-4 and TRBJ2-1; D ambiguous. The CDR3 length is 12 residues. V lost 2 bases, J lost 7 bases, and 6 bases lay in between. CDR3 in amino acids: CASSLFLNEQFF. The CDR3 DNA sequence: TGTGCCAGCAGTTTATTCCTTAATGAGCAGTTCTTC.

This chain joins TRBV15 and TRBJ1-2; possibly TRBD1 for D (5 bases). CDR1 LNHNV and CDR2 YYDKDF come from the germline V gene (reference sequence). This CDR3 is 14 amino acids long. V gave up 5 bases and J gave up 4 bases, with 14 bases separating them. For the CDR3, the DNA is TGTGCCACCAGCCCCCCTGGGGGGTTCTATGGCTACACCTTC. This sequence encodes CATSPPGGFYGYTF.

V is TRBV5-1 and J is TRBJ2-5; tentatively, D is TRBD2 (5 bases). V lost 7 bases and J lost 4, with 20 bases in between. Looked up from germline, CDR1 is SGHRS and CDR2 is YFSETQ. This CDR3 is 15 amino acids long. In DNA form, the CDR3 reads TGCGCCAGCGCCGTGGGAACCCTTGGAGGAGAGACCCAGTACTTC. This sequence encodes CASAVGTLGGETQYF.

This clone was observed a single time. The chain carries TRBV3-1 (or the pseudogene TRBV3-2) and TRBJ2-2; D perhaps matches TRBD2 (5 bases). Trimming cost V 1 base and J 1 base, with 7 bases left between them. CDR1 LGHDT and CDR2 YNNKEL come from the germline V gene (reference sequence). This CDR3 has 15 amino acids. This CDR3 is CASSQAGENTGELFF. The DNA for the CDR3 is TGTGCCAGCAGCCAAGCCGGGGAGAACACCGGGGAGCTGTTTTTT.

This sequence joins TRBV30 and TRBJ2-1; D uncertain. In germline, CDR1 is GTSNPN, CDR2 SVGIG (reference sequence). Trimming shortened V by 4 bases and J by 4 bases, and 8 bases separated the two germline ends. The CDR3 runs to 12 residues. In DNA form, the CDR3 reads TGTGCCTGGATTAGATCTTACAATGAGCAGTTCTTC. Encoded protein: CAWIRSYNEQFF.

The chain recombines TRBV18 with TRBJ2-1, with D unclear. CDR3 length equals 17 residues. Germline CDR1 KGHSH, CDR2 LQKENI. Trimming stripped 0 bases from V and 7 bases from J, with 19 bases between. CDR3 nucleotides: TGTGCCAGCTCACCACCACCATATTGGTCAACTCCTAATGAGCAGTTCTTC. Protein product: CASSPPPYWSTPNEQFF.

The chain is built from TRBV4-3 and TRBJ1-6; 8 bases map to TRBD1. Germline CDR1 LGHNA, CDR2 YSLEER. The CDR3 length is 15 residues. J lost 6 bases, V lost 6 bases, and 7 bases had no gene match. CDR3 sequence (DNA): TGCGCCAGCAGTCTTAGGACAGGGAGTAATTCACCCCTCCACTTT. Translating it yields CASSLRTGSNSPLHF.

J is TRBJ1-2 and V is TRBV9; no firm D call. Trimming took 0 bases from V and 5 from J, leaving 8 bases between them. CDR1 and CDR2 from the germline V gene are SGDLS and YYNGEE. The CDR3 extends over 13 amino acids. The CDR3 reads CASSVEENYGYTF. For the CDR3, the DNA is TGTGCCAGCAGCGTAGAGGAGAATTATGGCTACACCTTC.